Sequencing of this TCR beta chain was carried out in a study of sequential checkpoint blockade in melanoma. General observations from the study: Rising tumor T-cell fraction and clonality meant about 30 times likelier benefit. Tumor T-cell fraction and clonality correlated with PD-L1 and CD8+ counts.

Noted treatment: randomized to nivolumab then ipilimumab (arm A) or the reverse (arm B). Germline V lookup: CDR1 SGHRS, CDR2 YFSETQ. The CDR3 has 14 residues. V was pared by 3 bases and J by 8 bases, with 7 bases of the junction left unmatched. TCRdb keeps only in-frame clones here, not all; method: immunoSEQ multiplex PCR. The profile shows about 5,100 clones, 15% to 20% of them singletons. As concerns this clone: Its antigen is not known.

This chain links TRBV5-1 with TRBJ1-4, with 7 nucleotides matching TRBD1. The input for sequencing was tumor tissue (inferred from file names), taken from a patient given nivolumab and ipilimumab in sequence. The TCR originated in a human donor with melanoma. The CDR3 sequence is CASSSTGFEEKLFF. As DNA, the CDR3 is TGCGCCAGCAGCTCGACAGGGTTCGAAGAAAAACTGTTTTTT.